This record concerns one T cell receptor (beta chain) sequence. The specificity of this receptor is unknown. It has no much larger one-base neighbor in the sample; base qualities were not kept. The germline ends are 27 bases apart after V is trimmed by 6 bases and J by 9 bases. Based on the germline V gene, the CDR1 and CDR2 sequences are MNHEY and SVGAGI. From the cysteine up to the phenylalanine, the CDR3 has a length of 17 residues. The CDR3 DNA has 51 bases and is translated from base 1. These data originate in a study of tumor and adjacent non-tumor tissue in lung cancer (dated by TCRdb to 2016 to 2019). About the study as a whole: Of the cohort, roughly 12 patients had adenocarcinoma, 2 had squamous cell carcinoma and 1 had small cell lung cancer. The study compared bulk TCRbeta repertoires from lung tumor tissue and matched distant non-tumor lung tissue of around 14 lung cancer patients. The roughly 15 patients were aged about 30 to 76 years, included about ten men and 5 women, and had TNM stage I to III disease. TCRbeta CDR3 sequencing was performed on thirty paired specimens, with one tumor sample and one normal lung sample collected per patient. Sequencing generated a total of roughly 130 million productive TCRbeta reads, averaging about 4.17 million reads per sample.

The paper as a whole reports these results and caveats: TCR diversity (inverse Simpson) was significantly higher in tumor than in normal lung tissue (431.37 vs 166.20, P = 0.0075, Mann-Whitney U test). Significantly higher TCR diversity was found in younger patients, and higher tumor TCR diversity was associated with shorter overall and disease-free survival. Peripheral blood was not sequenced, so blood TCRbeta repertoires in these lung cancer patients were not examined. In normal lung, the top 100 clones accounted for a significantly larger cumulative share of the repertoire than in tumor tissue. Neither the sequencing platform nor unique molecular identifiers are mentioned in the methods. Only around 15 patients were included in the cohort, and the need for larger samples and more detailed clinical data was noted by the authors.

Receptor libraries were prepared by multiplex PCR. Sequencing used an Illumina HiSeq 2500. Following protocols modified from ARM-PCR, the researchers constructed TCRbeta libraries through three rounds of nested PCR with primers (Table S4). Before sequencing, PCR products in the 200-500 bp range were cut out of the gel and cleaned up using the QIAquick gel extraction kit. Per the authors' processing: Reads were cleaned using Trimmomatic, were merged into complete CDR3 sequences using FLASH, and were assigned to V(D)J germline segments using MiTCR. Clonal diversity was computed as the inverse Simpson's index with VDJtools. Productive reads were defined as in-frame sequences without a premature stop codon. TCRdb handled the public reads itself, with Q25 trimming in fastp and clone calling in MiXCR, and kept productive beta chains. Entries that share a CDR3 protein sequence are merged under the most common genes and DNA. The V and J calls here are based on TCRdb, not the publication. The sample includes about 81,000 distinct CDR3 sequences, with just under 75% observed a single time. The top ten constitute about 9.5% of the sample.

Bulk unsorted tissue served as the source for RNA extraction, and RNA quality was assessed using a NanoDrop ND-1000 and an Agilent 2100. The donors were newly diagnosed lung cancer patients admitted for thoracic surgery in China from August to November 2014 who had not received prior chemotherapy. Patients with previous radiotherapy or chemotherapy, or with another concurrent cancer, were excluded from the study. Pieces of surgical tissue measuring about 1-2 cm3 were kept in RNAlater solution and held at -80 degrees C until needed. The rearranged chain carries TRBV6-5 and TRBJ1-5; no D gene can be assigned with confidence. Sequenced input: lung tumor tissue. The receptor was isolated from a woman aged 40 to 49 with non-small cell lung cancer. The sequenced DNA is TGTGCCAGCAGCACCTCCCGGCCGGTGACACCTCCAAGGCCCCAGCATTTT. Translated, it reads CASSTSRPVTPPRPQHF.